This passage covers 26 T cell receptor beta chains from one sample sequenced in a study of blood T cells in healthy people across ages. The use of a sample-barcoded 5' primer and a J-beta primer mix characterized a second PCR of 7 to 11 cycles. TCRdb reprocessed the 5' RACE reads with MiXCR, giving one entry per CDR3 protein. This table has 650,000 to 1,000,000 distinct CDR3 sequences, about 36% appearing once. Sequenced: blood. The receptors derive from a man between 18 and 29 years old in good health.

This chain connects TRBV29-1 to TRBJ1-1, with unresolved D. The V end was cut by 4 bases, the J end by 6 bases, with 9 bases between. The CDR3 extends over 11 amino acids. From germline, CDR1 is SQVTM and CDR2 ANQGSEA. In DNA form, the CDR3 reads TGCAGCGTTGGGGAAGGGTCTGAAGCTTTCTTT. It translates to CSVGEGSEAFF.

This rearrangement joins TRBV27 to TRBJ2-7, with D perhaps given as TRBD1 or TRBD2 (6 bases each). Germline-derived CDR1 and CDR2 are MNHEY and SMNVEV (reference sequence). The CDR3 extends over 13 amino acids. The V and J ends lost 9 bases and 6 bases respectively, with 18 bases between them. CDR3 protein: CASATRGGREQYF. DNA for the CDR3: TGTGCCAGTGCAACGAGAGGGGGGCGCGAGCAGTACTTC.

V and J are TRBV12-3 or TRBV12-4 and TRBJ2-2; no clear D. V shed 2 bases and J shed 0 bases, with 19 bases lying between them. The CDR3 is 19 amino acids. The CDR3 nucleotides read TGTGCCAGCAGTTTATCGGGCAGGCAAAGGAGTCCGAACACCGGGGAGCTGTTTTTT. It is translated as CASSLSGRQRSPNTGELFF.

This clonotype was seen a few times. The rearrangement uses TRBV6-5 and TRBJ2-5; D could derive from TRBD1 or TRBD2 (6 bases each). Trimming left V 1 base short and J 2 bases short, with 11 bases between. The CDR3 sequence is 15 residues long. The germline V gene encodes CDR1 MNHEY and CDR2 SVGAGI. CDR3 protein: CASSYLRGQQETQYF. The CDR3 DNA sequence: TGTGCCAGCAGTTACTTGCGGGGACAACAAGAGACCCAGTACTTC.

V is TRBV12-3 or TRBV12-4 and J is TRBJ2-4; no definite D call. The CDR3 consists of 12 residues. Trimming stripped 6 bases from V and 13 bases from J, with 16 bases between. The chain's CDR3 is CASSFTLYGQYF. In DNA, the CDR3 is TGTGCCAGCAGCTTTACCCTTTACGGGCAGTACTTC.

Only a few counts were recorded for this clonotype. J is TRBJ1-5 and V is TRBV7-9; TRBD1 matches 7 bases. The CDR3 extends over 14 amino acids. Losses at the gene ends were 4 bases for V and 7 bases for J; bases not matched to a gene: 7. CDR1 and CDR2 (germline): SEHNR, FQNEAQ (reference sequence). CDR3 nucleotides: TGTGCCAGCAGCTCGACAGGGTTGGGGCAGCCCCAGCATTTT. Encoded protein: CASSSTGLGQPQHF.

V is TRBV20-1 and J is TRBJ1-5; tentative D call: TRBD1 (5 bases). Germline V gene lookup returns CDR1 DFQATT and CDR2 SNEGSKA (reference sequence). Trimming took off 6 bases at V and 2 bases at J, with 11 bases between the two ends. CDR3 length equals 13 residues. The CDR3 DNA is TGCAGTGCAGTCGGGACGGGCAATCAGCCCCAGCATTTT. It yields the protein CSAVGTGNQPQHF.

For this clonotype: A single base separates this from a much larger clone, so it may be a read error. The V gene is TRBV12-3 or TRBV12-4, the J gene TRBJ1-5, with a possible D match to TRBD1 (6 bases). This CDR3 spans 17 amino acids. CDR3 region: CASSLSSLSGGPQPRHF. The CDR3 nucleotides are TGTGCCAGCAGTTTGTCCAGTCTCTCTGGGGGGCCTCAGCCCCGGCATTTT.

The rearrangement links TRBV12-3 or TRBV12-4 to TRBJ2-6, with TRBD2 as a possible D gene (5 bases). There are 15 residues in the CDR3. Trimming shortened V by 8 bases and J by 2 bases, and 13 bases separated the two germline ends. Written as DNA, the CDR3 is TGTGCCAGCGGGTATCGGGGTGCTGGGGCCAACGTCCTGACTTTC. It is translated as CASGYRGAGANVLTF.

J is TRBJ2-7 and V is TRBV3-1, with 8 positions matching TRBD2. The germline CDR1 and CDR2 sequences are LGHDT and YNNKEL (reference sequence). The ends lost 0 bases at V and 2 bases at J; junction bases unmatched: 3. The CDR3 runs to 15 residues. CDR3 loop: CASSQEIAGPYEQYF. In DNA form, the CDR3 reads TGTGCCAGCAGCCAAGAAATAGCGGGACCCTACGAGCAGTACTTC.

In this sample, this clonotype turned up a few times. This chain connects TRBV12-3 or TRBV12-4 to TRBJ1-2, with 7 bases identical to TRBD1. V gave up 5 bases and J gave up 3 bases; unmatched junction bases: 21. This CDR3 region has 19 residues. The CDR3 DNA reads TGTGCCAGCAGTCCACCCCGACGGGGAATCCGACAGGGACACTATGGCTACACCTTC. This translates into CASSPPRRGIRQGHYGYTF.

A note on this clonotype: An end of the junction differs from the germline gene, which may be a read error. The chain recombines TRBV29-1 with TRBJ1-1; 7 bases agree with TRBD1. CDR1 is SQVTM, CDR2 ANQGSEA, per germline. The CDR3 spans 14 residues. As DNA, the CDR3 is TGCAGCGCTGAATTGACAGGGCCAAACACTGAAGCTTTCTTT. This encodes CSAELTGPNTEAFF.

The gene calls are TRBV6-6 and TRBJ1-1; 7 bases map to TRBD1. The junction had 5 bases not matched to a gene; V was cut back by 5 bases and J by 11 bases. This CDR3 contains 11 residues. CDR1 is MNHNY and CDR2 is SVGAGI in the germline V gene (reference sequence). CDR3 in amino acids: CASSDMTGAFF. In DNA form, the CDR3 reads TGTGCCAGCAGTGACATGACAGGGGCTTTCTTT.

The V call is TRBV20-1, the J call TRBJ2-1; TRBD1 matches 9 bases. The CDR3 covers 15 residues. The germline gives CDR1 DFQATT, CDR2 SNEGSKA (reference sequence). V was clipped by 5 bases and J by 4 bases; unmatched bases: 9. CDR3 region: CSADGTGGMYNEQFF. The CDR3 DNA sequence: TGCAGTGCTGATGGTACAGGGGGCATGTACAATGAGCAGTTCTTC.

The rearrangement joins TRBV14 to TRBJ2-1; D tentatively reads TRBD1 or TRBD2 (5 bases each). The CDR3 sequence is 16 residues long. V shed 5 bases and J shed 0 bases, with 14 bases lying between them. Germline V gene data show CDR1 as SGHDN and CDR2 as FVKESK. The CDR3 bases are TGTGCCAGCAGCTTCTACTCAGGGAGCTCCTACAATGAGCAGTTCTTC. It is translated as CASSFYSGSSYNEQFF.

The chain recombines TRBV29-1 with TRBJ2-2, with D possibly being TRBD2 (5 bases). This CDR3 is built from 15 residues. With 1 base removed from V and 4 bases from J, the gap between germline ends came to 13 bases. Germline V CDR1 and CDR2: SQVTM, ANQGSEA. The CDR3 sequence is CSVEGRSGGTGELFF. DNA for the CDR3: TGCAGCGTTGAAGGGAGGAGCGGCGGCACCGGGGAGCTGTTTTTT.

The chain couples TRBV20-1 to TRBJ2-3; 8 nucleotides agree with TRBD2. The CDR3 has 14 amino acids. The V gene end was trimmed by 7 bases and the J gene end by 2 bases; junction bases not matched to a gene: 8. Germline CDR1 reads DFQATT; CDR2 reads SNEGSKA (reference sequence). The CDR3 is CSGNGRASTDTQYF. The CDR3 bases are TGCAGTGGTAACGGGAGGGCCTCCACAGATACGCAGTATTTT.

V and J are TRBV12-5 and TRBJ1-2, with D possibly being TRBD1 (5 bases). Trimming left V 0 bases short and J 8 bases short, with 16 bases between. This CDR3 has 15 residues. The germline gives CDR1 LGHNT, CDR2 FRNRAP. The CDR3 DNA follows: TGTGCTAGTGGTTTGGTAGGGGCACAGAGGAAGGGCTACACCTTC. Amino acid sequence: CASGLVGAQRKGYTF.

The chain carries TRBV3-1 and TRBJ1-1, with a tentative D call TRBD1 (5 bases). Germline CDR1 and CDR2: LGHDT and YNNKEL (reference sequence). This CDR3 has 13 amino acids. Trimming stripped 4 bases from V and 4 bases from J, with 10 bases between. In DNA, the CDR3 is TGTGCCAGCAGCCCCTTGGGGACCACTGAAGCTTTCTTT. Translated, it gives CASSPLGTTEAFF.

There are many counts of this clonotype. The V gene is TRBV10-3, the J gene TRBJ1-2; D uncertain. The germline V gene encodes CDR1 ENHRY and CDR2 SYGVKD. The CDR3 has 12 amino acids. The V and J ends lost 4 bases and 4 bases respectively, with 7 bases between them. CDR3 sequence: CAISGGGYGYTF. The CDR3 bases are TGTGCCATCAGTGGGGGTGGCTATGGCTACACCTTC.

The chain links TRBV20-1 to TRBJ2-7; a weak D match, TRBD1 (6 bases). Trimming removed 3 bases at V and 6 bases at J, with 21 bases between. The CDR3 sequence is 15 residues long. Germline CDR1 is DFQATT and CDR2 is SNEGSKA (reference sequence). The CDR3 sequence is CSARFRGRVYLEQYF. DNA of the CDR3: TGCAGTGCTAGGTTCAGGGGCAGGGTGTACCTCGAGCAGTACTTC.

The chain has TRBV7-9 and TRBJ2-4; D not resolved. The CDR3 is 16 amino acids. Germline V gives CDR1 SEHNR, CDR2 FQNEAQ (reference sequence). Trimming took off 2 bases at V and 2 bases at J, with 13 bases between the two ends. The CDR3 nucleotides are TGTGCCAGCAGCTTAACTCCCGCGGTTTCCAAAAACATTCAGTACTTC. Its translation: CASSLTPAVSKNIQYF.

The CDR3 DNA reads TGTGCCAGCCGAGAGGGCTACGAGCAGTACTTC. Protein product: CASREGYEQYF. The J gene is TRBJ2-7, the V gene TRBV3-1; a weak D match, TRBD2 (5 bases). The germline gives CDR1 LGHDT, CDR2 YNNKEL (reference sequence). Trimming stripped 8 bases from V and 3 bases from J, with 8 bases between. The CDR3 consists of 11 residues.

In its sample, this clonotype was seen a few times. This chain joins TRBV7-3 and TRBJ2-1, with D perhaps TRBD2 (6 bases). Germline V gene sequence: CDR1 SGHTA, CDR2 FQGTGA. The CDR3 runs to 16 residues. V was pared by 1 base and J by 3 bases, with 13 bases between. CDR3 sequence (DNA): TGTGCCAGCAGCTTAAATGGCGGGGAGAACTACAATGAGCAGTTCTTC. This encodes CASSLNGGENYNEQFF.

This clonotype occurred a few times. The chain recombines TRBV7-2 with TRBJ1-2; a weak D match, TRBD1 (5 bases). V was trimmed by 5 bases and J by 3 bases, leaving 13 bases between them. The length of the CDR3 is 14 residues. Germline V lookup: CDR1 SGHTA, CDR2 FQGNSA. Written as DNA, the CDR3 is TGTGCCAGCAGCGAAGGGGCGGTGGACTATGGCTACACCTTC. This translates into CASSEGAVDYGYTF.

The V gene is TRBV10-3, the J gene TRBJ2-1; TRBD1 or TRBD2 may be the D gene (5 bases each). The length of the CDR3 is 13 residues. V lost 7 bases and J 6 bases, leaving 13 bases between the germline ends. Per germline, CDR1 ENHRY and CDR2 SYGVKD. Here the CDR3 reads CAITQGRPNEQFF. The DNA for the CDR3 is TGTGCCATCACCCAGGGACGGCCCAATGAGCAGTTCTTC.